The present entry profiles one T cell receptor (beta chain) with its context. This sample was taken from a study of blood T cell repertoires in COVID-19. Study-level information: Specimens from acute and convalescent COVID-19 originated in the United States, Italy and Spain. The cDNA or gDNA used as material had been derived from T cells, B-cell-depleted T cells, or PBMCs.

The method was immunoSEQ multiplex PCR; TCRdb's version includes in-frame clones alone and lacks a portion of them. Among 200,000 to 250,000 clones, just over 85% were seen once, and the ten largest hold 1.2% to 1.5%. Specimen: peripheral blood. The clonotype comes from a man older than 75 with acute or convalescent COVID-19.

CDR3 protein: CASSVQDFGQPQHF. Written as DNA, the CDR3 is TGTGCCAGCAGCGTCCAGGATTTTGGTCAGCCCCAGCATTTT. The chain combines TRBV9 with TRBJ1-5; D gene uncertain. The CDR3 is made up of 14 amino acids. With 2 bases removed from V and 6 bases from J, the gap between germline ends came to 12 bases. Germline assignment: CDR1 SGDLS and CDR2 YYNGEE.